This is a list of T cell receptor beta chains from one sample in a study of naive and memory T cell subsets. TCRdb fed the UMI-ligation and nested PCR reads into MiXCR, producing one record per CDR3 protein. The table records 15,000 to 20,000 distinct CDR3 sequences, roughly 9% of them present only once. Sequencing was performed on skin, taken from a tuberculin skin test site. These receptors were collected from an adult in good health. CDR3s leave out the opening cysteine and the closing phenylalanine or tryptophan. The order of the fields is V gene, J gene, D gene, CDR3 protein. A D gene is named only where the DNA matches it firmly.

v_call: TRBV12-3/TRBV12-4; j_call: TRBJ1-2; d_call: -; cdr3_aa: ASGVQNYGYT
v_call: TRBV27; j_call: TRBJ2-3; d_call: TRBD2; cdr3_aa: ASSTLSGSMSDTQY
v_call: TRBV6-5; j_call: TRBJ1-4; d_call: -; cdr3_aa: ASSFSPNEKLF
v_call: TRBV20-1; j_call: TRBJ2-3; d_call: -; cdr3_aa: SAQRSTGRTDTQY
v_call: TRBV5-5; j_call: TRBJ2-1; d_call: TRBD1; cdr3_aa: ASSAYTGTVYYNEQF
v_call: TRBV6-1; j_call: TRBJ1-1; d_call: -; cdr3_aa: ATLEWTEAF
v_call: TRBV7-9; j_call: TRBJ2-1; d_call: -; cdr3_aa: ASSQYQLGNNEQF
v_call: TRBV7-3; j_call: TRBJ2-1; d_call: TRBD2; cdr3_aa: ASSIPGLNNEQF
v_call: TRBV6-5; j_call: TRBJ2-2; d_call: -; cdr3_aa: ASSYRRRAGELF
v_call: TRBV7-8; j_call: TRBJ1-6; d_call: -; cdr3_aa: ASSSGLNNSPLH
v_call: TRBV27; j_call: TRBJ2-7; d_call: -; cdr3_aa: ASSSGTRVYEQY
v_call: TRBV10-2; j_call: TRBJ1-6; d_call: -; cdr3_aa: ASSEVRNSPLH
v_call: TRBV9; j_call: TRBJ2-3; d_call: -; cdr3_aa: ASSVAPNTDTQY
v_call: TRBV27; j_call: TRBJ2-5; d_call: TRBD1; cdr3_aa: ASSPSAGTGRETQY
v_call: TRBV20-1; j_call: TRBJ2-2; d_call: -; cdr3_aa: SARTFLASTGELF
v_call: TRBV9; j_call: TRBJ1-1; d_call: TRBD1; cdr3_aa: ASRIGQATNTEAF
v_call: TRBV6-1; j_call: TRBJ1-1; d_call: TRBD1; cdr3_aa: AGTGDLRKITDTEAF
v_call: TRBV5-1; j_call: TRBJ2-7; d_call: -; cdr3_aa: ASSLVPGDTYEQY
v_call: TRBV28; j_call: TRBJ1-2; d_call: -; cdr3_aa: ASSLWILPGESNYGYT
v_call: TRBV7-2; j_call: TRBJ1-4; d_call: -; cdr3_aa: ASTHDSGGNEKLF
v_call: TRBV12-3/TRBV12-4; j_call: TRBJ2-3; d_call: -; cdr3_aa: ASSFGPTSSDTQY
v_call: TRBV7-9; j_call: TRBJ2-7; d_call: -; cdr3_aa: ASSLSSGTYEQY
v_call: TRBV7-2; j_call: TRBJ2-7; d_call: TRBD2; cdr3_aa: ASSRGLAGSSYEQY
v_call: TRBV9; j_call: TRBJ2-5; d_call: TRBD2; cdr3_aa: ASSVEAGLVAETQY
v_call: TRBV28; j_call: TRBJ1-2; d_call: -; cdr3_aa: ASTQNGASPNYGYT
v_call: TRBV20-1; j_call: TRBJ2-7; d_call: -; cdr3_aa: SAHLQWGIGYEQY
v_call: TRBV12-3/TRBV12-4; j_call: TRBJ2-1; d_call: -; cdr3_aa: ASSSGGGGMV
v_call: TRBV20-1; j_call: TRBJ2-1; d_call: -; cdr3_aa: SARDRVHYNEQF
v_call: TRBV7-2; j_call: TRBJ1-1; d_call: TRBD1; cdr3_aa: ASSLAQKRDRGHEAF
v_call: TRBV3-1; j_call: TRBJ2-7; d_call: TRBD2; cdr3_aa: ASSQDSSGYYEQY
v_call: TRBV27; j_call: TRBJ2-2; d_call: -; cdr3_aa: ASSLLPRAGELF
v_call: TRBV11-2; j_call: TRBJ2-1; d_call: TRBD2; cdr3_aa: ASSLGLAGGRDEQF
v_call: TRBV4-1; j_call: TRBJ1-1; d_call: TRBD1; cdr3_aa: ASSPWTGGFLITEAF
v_call: TRBV6-5; j_call: TRBJ2-2; d_call: -; cdr3_aa: ASSLVGGELF
v_call: TRBV29-1; j_call: TRBJ2-1; d_call: -; cdr3_aa: SVETLGNEQF
v_call: TRBV5-6; j_call: TRBJ1-3; d_call: -; cdr3_aa: ASSLVEGSLRNTIY
v_call: TRBV5-4; j_call: TRBJ2-7; d_call: -; cdr3_aa: ASSLMLGGEQY
v_call: TRBV20-1; j_call: TRBJ2-2; d_call: -; cdr3_aa: SARDFRLSTGELF
v_call: TRBV28; j_call: TRBJ1-3; d_call: -; cdr3_aa: ASSHDSPGLSSGNTIY
v_call: TRBV5-1; j_call: TRBJ2-4; d_call: -; cdr3_aa: ASSLGGAENIQY
v_call: TRBV6-5; j_call: TRBJ2-1; d_call: TRBD2; cdr3_aa: ARKLAGGRDEQF
v_call: TRBV5-1; j_call: TRBJ1-6; d_call: -; cdr3_aa: ASRRWGANSPLH